This TCR beta chain was observed in a study of Graves' ophthalmopathy and Graves' hyperthyroidism listed by TCRdb under 2018. For the wider study: Peripheral blood was collected before any treatment was given, at the time of initial diagnosis. In roughly 6 hyperthyroidism patients, the T-cell repertoire of thyroid tissue was compared with the T-cell repertoire of blood. To explore V-J signatures distinguishing ophthalmopathy from hyperthyroidism, a discovery set of roughly 100 patients (about 44 ophthalmopathy, around 55 stable hyperthyroidism) was enrolled. TCR beta repertoire signatures were used to distinguish Graves' ophthalmopathy from Graves' hyperthyroidism and to predict progression to ophthalmopathy. For independent validation, a separate cohort was made up of fewer than 20 hyperthyroidism patients plus 17 patients who later progressed from hyperthyroidism to ophthalmopathy. In total, under 150 blood samples were TCR-sequenced: approximately 42 ophthalmopathy, roughly 77 hyperthyroidism and roughly 17 hyperthyroidism-to-ophthalmopathy patients. After sampling, hyperthyroidism patients received methimazole starting at 30 mg daily, and ophthalmopathy patients received high-dose intravenous methylprednisolone. Paper-wide results and their limitations: In validation, the model predicted ophthalmopathy progression with about 70% sensitivity and approximately 72% specificity; roughly eleven predicted patients were CT-confirmed with GO in a median of 6.5 months. Most expanded thyroid clonotypes with frequency above 0.001 were also detected in blood, suggesting blood repertoires may reflect the thyroid immune response. In cross-validation, the 13-signature model distinguished ophthalmopathy from stable hyperthyroidism with nearly 90% sensitivity and around 82% specificity, and in the test set the corresponding values were approximately 79% and 70%. Sample size was not statistically predetermined, and group allocation was not concealed from the investigators.

The ophthalmopathy patients had moderately to severely active disease, with a Clinical Activity Score of 3 or higher, a NOSPECS grade of 4 or higher, and a disease duration of less than 3 months. Patients with other autoimmune diseases, uncontrolled infections, pregnancy or lactation were excluded from the study. Clinical symptoms, serum thyroxine, TRAb, thyroid ultrasound and orbital computed tomography were used for diagnosis. Ficoll-Paque density gradient centrifugation was used to isolate PBMCs from about 10 ml of fresh peripheral blood. Trizol reagent was used to extract the total RNA, and its quality was then checked on an Agilent 2100 Bioanalyzer. Taken from cysteine to phenylalanine, the CDR3 has 15 residues. Only the CDR3 portion is preserved as DNA: 45 bases, with reading frame beginning at the first base. CDR1 and CDR2, per the germline V gene, are SGHTA and FQGNSA. After removal of 5 bases from V and 6 bases from J, the junction retains 10 bases not matched to a gene.

For repertoire sequencing, the TCR beta CDR3 regions were amplified from RNA transcripts. The first round of RT-PCR was done with HTBI primers and the Qiagen OneStep RT-PCR kit, and was followed by a second round of multiplex PCR, then size selection and purification. Libraries were sequenced paired-end with 100 bp reads on an Illumina HiSeq2000. The authors' pipeline ran thus. SOAPnuke was used to process the reads, removing any read that contained adapters or uncalled bases, had a mean Phred below 15, or lacked an exact match to the constant primer or identifier. COPE v1.2.5 was used to merge the high-quality paired reads. Each unique nucleotide sequence was defined as a clonotype, and clonotypes were aligned to IMGT TRB V, D and J references with MiTCR v1.1. Only V-J combinations with frequency above 0.0001 were analysed, covering over 99% of repertoires. For each V-J combination, a TCR clonal expansion and chaos score was defined as the ratio of F50 clonal expansion to chaos observed in the TCRdist matrix. Welch's t-statistics and random forest were used to reduce the features to around 13 V-J combinations, which were then used as input to a naive Bayes classifier. The Morisita-Horn index was used to measure how similar the thyroid and blood repertoires were. The public reads were run again by TCRdb, first through fastp at Q25 and then through MiXCR, and only productive beta chains were kept. Records with the same CDR3 protein are collapsed into one entry carrying the most frequent genes and DNA. The V and J calls, along with clone size, are taken from TCRdb and not from the paper's own processing. This sample is represented by hundreds of thousands of distinct CDR3 sequences; about 38% of them were singletons. 2.5% to 3.5% of the sample is held by the ten biggest clonotypes.

Points on this clonotype: It lacks a known antigen. Base quality data are lacking; no much larger clone is found one base away.

Specimen: peripheral blood. The chain employs TRBV7-2 and TRBJ1-2; TRBD1 fits 9 bases in the junction. The TCR was taken from an adult man with Graves' ophthalmopathy. The DNA sequence reads TGTGCCAGCAGCCTTGGGACAGGGCGTACGGATGGCTACACCTTC. This sequence encodes CASSLGTGRTDGYTF.